This T cell receptor (beta chain) is drawn from a study of shared clonotypes between healthy human individuals. CDR3 length: 16 residues. V was pared by 3 bases and J by 0 bases, with 5 bases of the junction left unmatched. The germline V gene has CDR1 SGDLS and CDR2 YYNGEE. The repertoire was sequenced with immunoSEQ multiplex PCR; TCRdb's copy has only in-frame clones and lacks some. The sample comprises 1,500,000 or so clones, roughly 98.5% of which are singletons, and around 0.38% rests with the top ten. The sequence came from a man aged 25 to 40 in good health. The chain couples TRBV9 to TRBJ2-7; 11 nucleotides line up with TRBD2. Specimen: naive CD4+ T cells sorted from blood. As for subset: CD45RA+ positively selected. The CDR3 DNA is TGTGCCAGCAGCGGCACCGGGACTAGCGGCTCCTACGAGCAGTACTTC. It translates to CASSGTGTSGSYEQYF. The variable domain in full, completed from reference TRBV9 and TRBJ2-7, reads DSGVTQTPKHLITATGQRVTLRCSPRSGDLSVYWYQQSLDQGLQFLIQYYNGEERAKGNILERFSAQQFPDLHSELNLSSLELGDSALYFCASSGTGTSGSYEQYFGPGTRLTVT.